The source of this T cell receptor beta chain is a study of Tregs in tolerant kidney transplant recipients. Study overall: Mixed chimerism was transient after nonmyeloablative marrow transplants from related graft donors. Findings and caveats of the study: Biological reproducibility was not directly addressed, but technical replication error appeared minimal. Antigen-driven expansion was suggested because donor-specific Tregs expanded more than all Tregs in tolerant patients.

As to this clone: The antigen remains undetermined. The read comes to an end 3 residues before the CDR3 does, leaving the germline J gene to fill in the end.

The table came from immunoSEQ multiplex PCR; TCRdb's copy has only in-frame clones and leaves some out. The table lists about 52,000 clones. V lost 5 bases to trimming and J lost 4 bases, with 16 bases between them. Germline V gene data show CDR1 as SGHTA and CDR2 as FQGNSA. The CDR3 runs to 15 residues. The receptor's source is a human donor who received a combined kidney and bone marrow transplant. V is TRBV7-2 and J is TRBJ2-3, with D perhaps matching TRBD2 (6 bases). Here the sequenced sample was CD4+ T cells from blood, taken before the transplant. The CDR3 loop reads CASSLSGQRADTQYF. The CDR3 DNA, read in part, is TGTGCCAGCAGCCTTAGCGGCCAGAGGGCAGATACG.